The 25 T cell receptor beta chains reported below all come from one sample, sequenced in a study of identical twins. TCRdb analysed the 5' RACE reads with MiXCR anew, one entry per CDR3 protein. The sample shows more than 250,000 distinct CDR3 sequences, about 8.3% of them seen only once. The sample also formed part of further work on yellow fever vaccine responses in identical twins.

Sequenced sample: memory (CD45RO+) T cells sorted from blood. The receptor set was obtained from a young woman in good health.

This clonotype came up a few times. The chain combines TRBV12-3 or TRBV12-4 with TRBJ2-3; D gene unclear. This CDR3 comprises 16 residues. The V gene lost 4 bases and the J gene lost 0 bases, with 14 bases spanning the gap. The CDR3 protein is CASSYGFNPSTDTQYF. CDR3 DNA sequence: TGTGCCAGCAGTTACGGGTTCAACCCTAGCACAGATACGCAGTATTTT.

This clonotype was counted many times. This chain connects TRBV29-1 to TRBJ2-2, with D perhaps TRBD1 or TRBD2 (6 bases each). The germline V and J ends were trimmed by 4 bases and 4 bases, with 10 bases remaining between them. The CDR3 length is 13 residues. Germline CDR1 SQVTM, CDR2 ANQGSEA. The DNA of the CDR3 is TGCAGCGTTGGAGAGGGGGGCACCGGGGAGCTGTTTTTT. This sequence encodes CSVGEGGTGELFF.

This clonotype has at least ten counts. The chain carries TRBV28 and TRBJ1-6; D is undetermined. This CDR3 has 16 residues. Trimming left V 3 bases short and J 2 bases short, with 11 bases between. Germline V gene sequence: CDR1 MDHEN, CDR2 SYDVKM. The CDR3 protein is CASSLTLGAYNSPLHF. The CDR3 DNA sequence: TGTGCCAGCAGTTTGACTCTCGGAGCCTATAATTCACCCCTCCACTTT.

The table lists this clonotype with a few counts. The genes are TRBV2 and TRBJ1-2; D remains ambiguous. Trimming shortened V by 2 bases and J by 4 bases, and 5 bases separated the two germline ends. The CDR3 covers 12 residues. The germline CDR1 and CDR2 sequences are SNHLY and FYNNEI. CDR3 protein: CASSETAYGYTF. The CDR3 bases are TGTGCCAGCAGTGAAACGGCCTATGGCTACACCTTC.

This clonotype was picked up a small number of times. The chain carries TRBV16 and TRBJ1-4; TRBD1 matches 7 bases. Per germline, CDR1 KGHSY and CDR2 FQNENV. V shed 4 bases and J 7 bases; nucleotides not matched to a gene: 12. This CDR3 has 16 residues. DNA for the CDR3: TGTGCCAGCAGCCGCCTAAGACCGGGACAGATTGAAAAACTGTTTTTT. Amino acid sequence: CASSRLRPGQIEKLFF.

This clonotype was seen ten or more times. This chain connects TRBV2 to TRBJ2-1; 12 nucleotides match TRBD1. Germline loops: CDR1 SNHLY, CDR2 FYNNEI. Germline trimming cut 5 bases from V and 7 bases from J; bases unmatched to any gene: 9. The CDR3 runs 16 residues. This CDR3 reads CASSPATGQGANEQFF. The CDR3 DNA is TGTGCCAGCAGTCCCGCGACGGGACAGGGGGCGAATGAGCAGTTCTTC.

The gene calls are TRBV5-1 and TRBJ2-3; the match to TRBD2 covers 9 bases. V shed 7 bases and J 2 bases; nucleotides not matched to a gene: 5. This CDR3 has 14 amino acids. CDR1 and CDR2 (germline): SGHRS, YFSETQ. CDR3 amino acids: CASRLAAFTDTQYF. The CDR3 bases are TGCGCCAGCCGACTAGCGGCTTTCACAGATACGCAGTATTTT.

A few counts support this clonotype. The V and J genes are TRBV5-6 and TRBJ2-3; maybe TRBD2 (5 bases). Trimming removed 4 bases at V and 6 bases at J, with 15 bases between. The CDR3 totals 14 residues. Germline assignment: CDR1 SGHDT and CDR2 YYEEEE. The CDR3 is CASSLLLGLDTQYF. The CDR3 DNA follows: TGTGCCAGCAGCCTCCTACTAGGACTGGATACGCAGTATTTT.

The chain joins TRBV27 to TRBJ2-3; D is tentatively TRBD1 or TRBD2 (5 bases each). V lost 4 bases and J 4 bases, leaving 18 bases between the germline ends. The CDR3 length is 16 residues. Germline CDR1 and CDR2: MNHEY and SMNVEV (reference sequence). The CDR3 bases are TGTGCCAGCAGTTCTGCCGGGACGGCACGGGCAGATACGCAGTATTTT. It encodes CASSSAGTARADTQYF.

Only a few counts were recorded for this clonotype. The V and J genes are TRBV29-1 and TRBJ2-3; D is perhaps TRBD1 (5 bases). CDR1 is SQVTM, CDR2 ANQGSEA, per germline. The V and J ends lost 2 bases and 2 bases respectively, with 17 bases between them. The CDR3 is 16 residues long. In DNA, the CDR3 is TGCAGCGTTGAAAGATGGGGCAGGGCAACCACAGATACGCAGTATTTT. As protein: CSVERWGRATTDTQYF.

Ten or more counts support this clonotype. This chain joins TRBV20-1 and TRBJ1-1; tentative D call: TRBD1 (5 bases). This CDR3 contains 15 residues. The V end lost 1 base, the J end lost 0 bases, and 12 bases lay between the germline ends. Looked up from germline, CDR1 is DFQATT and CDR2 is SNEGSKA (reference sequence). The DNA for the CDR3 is TGCAGTGCTAGAGTGCTGGGGGACGTGAACACTGAAGCTTTCTTT. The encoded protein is CSARVLGDVNTEAFF.

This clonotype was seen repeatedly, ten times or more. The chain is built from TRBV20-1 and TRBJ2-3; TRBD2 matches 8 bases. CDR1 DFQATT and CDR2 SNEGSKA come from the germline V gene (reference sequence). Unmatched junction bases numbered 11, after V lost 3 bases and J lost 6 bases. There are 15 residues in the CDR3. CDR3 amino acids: CSARGLVGVWDTQYF. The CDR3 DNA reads TGCAGTGCTAGGGGACTAGTGGGGGTTTGGGATACGCAGTATTTT.

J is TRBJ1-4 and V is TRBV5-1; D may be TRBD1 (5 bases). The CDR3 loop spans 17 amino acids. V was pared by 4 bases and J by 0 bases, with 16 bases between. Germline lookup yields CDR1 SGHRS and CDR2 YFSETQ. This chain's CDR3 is CASSPRGSIATNEKLFF. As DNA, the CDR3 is TGCGCCAGCAGCCCCCGGGGGAGCATTGCAACTAATGAAAAACTGTTTTTT.

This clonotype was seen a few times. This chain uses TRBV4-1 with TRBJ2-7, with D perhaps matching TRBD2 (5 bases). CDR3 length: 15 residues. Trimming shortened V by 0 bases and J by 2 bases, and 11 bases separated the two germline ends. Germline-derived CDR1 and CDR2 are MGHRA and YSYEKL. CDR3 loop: CASSQEWTSAYEQYF. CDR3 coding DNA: TGCGCCAGCAGCCAAGAGTGGACTTCAGCCTACGAGCAGTACTTC.

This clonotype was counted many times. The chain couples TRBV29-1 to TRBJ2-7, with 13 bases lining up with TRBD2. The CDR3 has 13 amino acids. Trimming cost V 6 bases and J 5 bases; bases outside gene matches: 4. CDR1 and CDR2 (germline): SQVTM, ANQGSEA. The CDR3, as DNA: TGCAGCGTCTCCGGACTAGCGGGAGACGAGCAGTACTTC. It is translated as CSVSGLAGDEQYF.

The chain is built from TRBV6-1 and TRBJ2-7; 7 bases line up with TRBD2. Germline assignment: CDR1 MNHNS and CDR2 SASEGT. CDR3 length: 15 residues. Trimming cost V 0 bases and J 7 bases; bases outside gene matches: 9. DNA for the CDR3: TGTGCCAGCAGTGAAGCAAAGGCGGGAGTAGGTGAGCAGTACTTC. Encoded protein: CASSEAKAGVGEQYF.

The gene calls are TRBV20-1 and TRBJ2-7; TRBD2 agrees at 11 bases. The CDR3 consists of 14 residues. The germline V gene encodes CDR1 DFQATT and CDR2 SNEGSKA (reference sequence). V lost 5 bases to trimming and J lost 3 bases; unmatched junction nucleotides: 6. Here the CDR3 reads CSASPGTSGYEQYF. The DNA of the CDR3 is TGCAGTGCTTCCCCCGGGACTAGCGGCTACGAGCAGTACTTC.

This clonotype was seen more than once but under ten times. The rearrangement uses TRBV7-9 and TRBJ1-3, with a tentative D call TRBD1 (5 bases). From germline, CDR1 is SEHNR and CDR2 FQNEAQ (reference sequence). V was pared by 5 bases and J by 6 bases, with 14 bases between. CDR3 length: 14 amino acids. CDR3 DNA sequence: TGTGCCAGCAGCCCAGCTTTACAGGAAAACACCATATATTTT. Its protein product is CASSPALQENTIYF.

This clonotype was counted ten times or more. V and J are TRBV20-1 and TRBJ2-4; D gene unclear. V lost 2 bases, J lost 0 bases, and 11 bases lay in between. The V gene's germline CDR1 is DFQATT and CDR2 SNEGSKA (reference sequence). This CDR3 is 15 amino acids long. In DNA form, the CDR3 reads TGCAGTGCTAGACACAGAACACTAGCCAAAAACATTCAGTACTTC. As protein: CSARHRTLAKNIQYF.

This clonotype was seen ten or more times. CDR3 DNA: TGTGCCAGCAGCGTAGAGCCTAGCGGGAGGTATGAGCAGTTCTTC. Amino acids: CASSVEPSGRYEQFF. The chain carries TRBV9 and TRBJ2-1; the match to TRBD2 covers 11 bases. The ends lost 0 bases at V and 8 bases at J; junction bases unmatched: 4. This CDR3 region has 15 residues. Germline V gene lookup returns CDR1 SGDLS and CDR2 YYNGEE.

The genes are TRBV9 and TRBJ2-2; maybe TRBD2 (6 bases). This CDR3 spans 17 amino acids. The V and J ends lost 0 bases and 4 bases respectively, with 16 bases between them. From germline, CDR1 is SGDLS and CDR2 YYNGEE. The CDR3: CASSVAGRGISTGELFF. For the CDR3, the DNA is TGTGCCAGCAGCGTAGCGGGACGGGGGATTTCCACCGGGGAGCTGTTTTTT.

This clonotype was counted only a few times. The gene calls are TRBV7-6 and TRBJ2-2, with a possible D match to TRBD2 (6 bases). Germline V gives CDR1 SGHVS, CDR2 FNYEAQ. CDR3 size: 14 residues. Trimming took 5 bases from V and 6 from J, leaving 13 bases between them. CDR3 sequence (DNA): TGTGCCAGCAGCCGACTAGTTCAATCCGGGGAGCTGTTTTTT. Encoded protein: CASSRLVQSGELFF.

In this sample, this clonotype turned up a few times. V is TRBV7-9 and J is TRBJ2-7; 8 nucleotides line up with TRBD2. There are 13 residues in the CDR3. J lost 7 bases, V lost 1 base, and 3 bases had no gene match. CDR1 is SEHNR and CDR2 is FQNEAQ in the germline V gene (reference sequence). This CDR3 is CASSLDPSGEQYV. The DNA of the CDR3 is TGTGCCAGCAGCTTAGATCCTAGCGGGGAGCAGTACGTC.

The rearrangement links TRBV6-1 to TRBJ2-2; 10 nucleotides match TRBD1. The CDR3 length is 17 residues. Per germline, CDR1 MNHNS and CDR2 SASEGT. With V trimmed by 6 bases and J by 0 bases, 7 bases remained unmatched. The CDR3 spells CASSRDRGSSNTGELFF. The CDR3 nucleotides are TGTGCCAGCAGCAGGGACAGGGGATCATCGAACACCGGGGAGCTGTTTTTT.

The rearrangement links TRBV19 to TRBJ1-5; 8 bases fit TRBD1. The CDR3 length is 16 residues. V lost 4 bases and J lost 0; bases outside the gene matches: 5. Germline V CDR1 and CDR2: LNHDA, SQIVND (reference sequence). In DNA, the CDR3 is TGTGCCAGTAGTAGGGGACAGGCCTATAGCAATCAGCCCCAGCATTTT. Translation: CASSRGQAYSNQPQHF.